This T cell receptor (beta chain) was documented in a study of blood T cell repertoires in COVID-19. On the study more broadly: Acute-phase and convalescent COVID-19 samples originated in the United States, Italy and Spain. T cells, B-cell-depleted T cells, or PBMCs provided the cDNA or gDNA that served as material.

In the authors' methods: Nucleated cell number was recorded as an estimate derived from reference gene primer amplification. Produced via immunoSEQ multiplex PCR; TCRdb's table is partial and in-frame only. V and J calls and clone size are given by that table; D and trimming were obtained from the DNA. Of about 210,000 clones listed, approximately 90% are singletons. This clone has only a few counts. V was clipped by 3 bases and J by 2 bases, with 6 bases between them. The CDR3 contains 13 residues. The sequenced sample was peripheral blood. The V call is TRBV12-3 or TRBV12-4, the J call TRBJ2-3; no reliable D call. The receptor was derived from a man between 25 and 39 years old with acute or convalescent COVID-19. The CDR3 is CASSFHYTDTQYF. Written as DNA, the CDR3 is TGTGCCAGCAGTTTTCACTACACAGATACGCAGTATTTT.